A single sample gave rise to the 18 T cell receptor beta chains below, sequenced in a study of beta chain features in type 1 diabetes. Expressed TCRB transcripts were sequenced because the isolated RNA had all been reverse transcribed beforehand. Data came from immunoSEQ multiplex PCR; TCRdb stores just in-frame clones and leaves some out. This table has roughly 150,000 clones, roughly 9% appearing once. Their target antigens are unknown. Points from the study as a whole: Across all four CD4+ subsets, people with type 1 diabetes showed modestly shorter TCRB CDR3s.

The sequencing input was central memory CD4+ T cells from blood. Receptors originate from a woman in her 30s with type 1 diabetes.

This clone has more than one count but fewer than ten. This chain uses TRBV29-1 with TRBJ2-3, with D tentatively TRBD1 (6 bases). V dropped 7 bases and J dropped 0 bases, with 14 bases sitting between them. CDR1 and CDR2 (germline): SQVTM, ANQGSEA. This CDR3 has 14 residues. The CDR3 spells CSAHGTPSTDTQYF. The CDR3 DNA reads as TGCAGCGCCCACGGGACACCTAGCACAGATACGCAGTATTTT.

V and J are TRBV2 and TRBJ2-7; D possibly corresponds to TRBD2 (6 bases). CDR3 length: 10 amino acids. The V and J ends lost 4 bases and 12 bases respectively, with 10 bases between them. Germline V CDR1 and CDR2: SNHLY, FYNNEI. The CDR3 loop is CASSAGLPYF. CDR3 coding DNA: TGTGCCAGCAGTGCGGGACTTCCGTACTTC.

This clone has only a few counts. The V and J genes are TRBV14 and TRBJ2-7, with 11 bases that match TRBD2. Germline-derived CDR1 and CDR2 are SGHDN and FVKESK. J gave up 7 bases and V 2 bases, and 7 bases lay outside the gene matches. This CDR3 has 15 amino acids. CDR3 residues: CASSQWGTSGREQYF. Here the CDR3 DNA reads TGTGCCAGCAGCCAATGGGGGACTAGCGGCCGGGAGCAGTACTTC.

This chain connects TRBV27 to TRBJ2-7, with 8 bases fitting TRBD2. Trimming at V came to 5 bases and at J to 4 bases, leaving 7 bases not matched to a gene. Germline loops: CDR1 MNHEY, CDR2 SMNVEV (reference sequence). There are 14 residues in the CDR3. The CDR3 bases are TGTGCCAGCAGTAAGTCGGGAGGGGGGTACGAGCAGTACTTC. It specifies CASSKSGGGYEQYF.

This clone showed up just a few times. DNA for the CDR3: TGTGCCAGCAGTAACCCGGGACTATCCTACGAGCAGTACTTC. Protein product: CASSNPGLSYEQYF. The gene calls are TRBV14 and TRBJ2-7; TRBD2 aligns across 7 bases. The CDR3 loop spans 14 amino acids. Trimming removed 6 bases from V and 1 base from J; junction bases left unmatched: 6. Germline V gene lookup returns CDR1 SGHDN and CDR2 FVKESK.

The gene calls are TRBV19 and TRBJ2-4; D is unclear. V lost 1 base to trimming and J lost 8 bases, with 3 bases between them. Germline CDR1 is LNHDA and CDR2 is SQIVND (reference sequence). The CDR3 length is 11 residues. Written as DNA, the CDR3 is TGTGCCAGTAGTATAGGCGACATTCAGTACTTC. Its protein product is CASSIGDIQYF.

This clone was detected only a few times. The genes are TRBV18 and TRBJ2-7; 8 bases agree with TRBD1. CDR3 length: 15 residues. J was trimmed by 4 bases and V by 6 bases; bases with no gene match: 11. Germline-derived CDR1 and CDR2 are KGHSH and LQKENI. The CDR3 region is CASSSEDRVGYEQYF. In DNA, the CDR3 is TGTGCCAGCTCTTCTGAGGACAGGGTAGGTTACGAGCAGTACTTC.

The V call is TRBV4-2, the J call TRBJ2-1; TRBD2 matches 7 bases. CDR1 and CDR2 from the germline V gene are LGHNA and YNFKEQ. The ends lost 0 bases at V and 7 bases at J; junction bases unmatched: 9. CDR3 length: 16 amino acids. Here the CDR3 reads CASSQDLRGRRNEQFF. For the CDR3, the DNA is TGTGCCAGCAGCCAAGATCTCCGCGGGAGAAGGAATGAGCAGTTCTTC.

This chain links TRBV6-5 with TRBJ2-3; 14 bases are shared with TRBD2. This CDR3 region has 15 residues. V lost 6 bases, J lost 4 bases, and 3 bases stayed unmatched. Looked up from germline, CDR1 is MNHEY and CDR2 is SVGAGI. The CDR3 reads CASRRTSGRPDTQYF. In DNA, the CDR3 is TGTGCCAGCAGACGGACTAGCGGGAGGCCAGATACGCAGTATTTT.

This clone has a handful of counts. The CDR3 bases are TGTGCCAGCAGTGAGGAGGGAGGGATTAAGCAGTACTTC. Translation gives CASSEEGGIKQYF. The V call is TRBV2, the J call TRBJ2-7, with 7 bases aligning to TRBD2. The CDR3 is 13 amino acids. Germline trimming cut 3 bases from V and 8 bases from J; bases unmatched to any gene: 7. From germline, CDR1 is SNHLY and CDR2 FYNNEI.

The rearrangement uses TRBV18 and TRBJ1-1; 10 nucleotides line up with TRBD1. V was pared by 8 bases and J by 4 bases, with 4 bases of the junction left unmatched. The CDR3 loop spans 13 amino acids. Per the germline V gene, CDR1 is KGHSH and CDR2 is LQKENI. The CDR3 DNA sequence: TGTGCCAGCCAGTGGACAGGGGGCACTGAAGCTTTCTTT. It translates to CASQWTGGTEAFF.

The J gene is TRBJ2-4, the V gene TRBV13; 10 nucleotides line up with TRBD1. V shed 3 bases and J 0 bases; nucleotides not matched to a gene: 8. Germline V gene data show CDR1 as PRHDT and CDR2 as FYEKMQ (reference sequence). The CDR3 has 18 amino acids. In DNA, the CDR3 is TGTGCCAGCAGCTTCGACAGGGGGCTGAAATTAGCCAAAAACATTCAGTACTTC. This codes for CASSFDRGLKLAKNIQYF.

The chain recombines TRBV30 with TRBJ1-1; TRBD1 might be the D (6 bases). The CDR3 length is 14 residues. In germline, CDR1 is GTSNPN, CDR2 SVGIG (reference sequence). Trimming pared 3 bases from V and 3 bases from J, leaving 14 bases between. CDR3 sequence (DNA): TGTGCCTGGAGGTTAGAAGGGGGATACACTGAAGCTTTCTTT. It yields the protein CAWRLEGGYTEAFF.

This clone was detected a few times. Here the CDR3 reads CASSARGSGSRADTQYF. In DNA, the CDR3 is TGTGCCAGCAGCGCTAGAGGAAGCGGGAGCAGGGCAGATACGCAGTATTTT. The chain is built from TRBV7-9 and TRBJ2-3; 8 bases match TRBD2. The CDR3 length is 17 residues. V dropped 5 bases and J dropped 4; count of bases not matched to a gene: 14. Per the germline V gene, CDR1 is SEHNR and CDR2 is FQNEAQ (reference sequence).

This clone was detected only a few times. The chain recombines TRBV28 with TRBJ2-7, with 9 positions matching TRBD2. Per germline, CDR1 MDHEN and CDR2 SYDVKM. CDR3 length: 14 amino acids. The J segment lost 4 bases and the V segment lost 7 bases, leaving 8 bases of the junction unmatched. This CDR3 reads CASTKTSGLYEQYF. Here the CDR3 DNA reads TGTGCCAGCACCAAGACTAGCGGCCTATACGAGCAGTACTTC.

In this sample, this clone turned up a few times. V gene TRBV4-2 combines with J gene TRBJ1-5; D is possibly TRBD1 (5 bases). The germline V gene encodes CDR1 LGHNA and CDR2 YNFKEQ. Between the trimmed V and J ends, which lost 0 bases and 7 bases, there was a span of 13 bases. The CDR3 has 15 residues. CDR3 sequence (DNA): TGTGCCAGCAGCCAAGATGTTGGGGCCCGGCAGCCCCAGCATTTT. Residues: CASSQDVGARQPQHF.

The chain uses TRBV9 and TRBJ2-7, with a tentative D call TRBD1 (5 bases). The V and J ends lost 4 bases and 5 bases respectively, with 16 bases between them. This CDR3 comprises 14 residues. Germline CDR1 is SGDLS and CDR2 is YYNGEE. DNA for the CDR3: TGTGCCAGCAGCCCCAGGGCCCCGGCCCACGAGCAGTACTTC. It codes for CASSPRAPAHEQYF.

The rearrangement links TRBV4-2 to TRBJ1-3, with TRBD1 matching 10 bases. CDR1 and CDR2 from the germline V gene are LGHNA and YNFKEQ. The length of the CDR3 is 17 residues. V shed 2 bases, J shed 4 bases, and the junction held 8 bases outside the gene matches. DNA of the CDR3: TGTGCCAGCAGCCAACCGGGACAGGGGTTTTCCGGAAACACCATATATTTT. It codes for CASSQPGQGFSGNTIYF.